These T cell receptor beta chains were read from a single sample in a study of shared clonotypes between healthy human individuals. Profiling relied on immunoSEQ multiplex PCR, and the TCRdb table lists in-frame clones only, not all of them. The data show 1,500,000 or so clones, around 97% seen once. Material for sequencing was naive CD4+ T cells sorted from blood. Every receptor here comes from a young man in good health. The CDR3 runs from the conserved cysteine through the conserved F or W. The D gene is left open where the match is weak. Not every row has a clone size; where given, it reads once, few, many or a size class.

v_gene: TRBV5-4; j_gene: TRBJ2-4; abundance: NA; d_gene: NA; len: 17; CDR3aa: CASSFGSALPAKNIQYF; CDR3nt: TGTGCCAGCAGCTTCGGATCCGCTCTCCCGGCCAAAAACATTCAGTACTTC
v_gene: TRBV5-4; j_gene: TRBJ2-7; abundance: NA; d_gene: NA; len: 14; CDR3aa: CASSLAGQSYEQYF; CDR3nt: TGTGCCAGCAGCTTGGCCGGGCAGTCCTACGAGCAGTACTTC
v_gene: TRBV7-9; j_gene: TRBJ1-5; abundance: NA; d_gene: TRBD1; len: 14; CDR3aa: CASSFGTGGQPQHF; CDR3nt: TGTGCCAGCAGCTTCGGGACAGGGGGGCAGCCCCAGCATTTT
v_gene: TRBV5-1; j_gene: TRBJ2-7; abundance: NA; d_gene: TRBD2; len: 17; CDR3aa: CASAGGTSGRFAYEQYF; CDR3nt: TGCGCCAGCGCCGGAGGGACTAGCGGGAGGTTCGCCTACGAGCAGTACTTC
v_gene: TRBV19; j_gene: TRBJ1-1; abundance: NA; d_gene: NA; len: 13; CDR3aa: CASSQGRGTEAFF; CDR3nt: TGTGCCAGTTCACAGGGCCGAGGCACTGAAGCTTTCTTT
v_gene: TRBV20-1; j_gene: TRBJ2-1; abundance: once; d_gene: NA; len: 10; CDR3aa: CSAPRQEQFF; CDR3nt: TGCAGTGCTCCTCGACAGGAGCAGTTCTTC
v_gene: TRBV5-1; j_gene: TRBJ2-1; abundance: NA; d_gene: TRBD2; len: 15; CDR3aa: CASSAGQQLAGSKFF; CDR3nt: TGCGCCAGCAGCGCAGGACAGCAACTAGCGGGATCCAAGTTCTTC
v_gene: TRBV2; j_gene: TRBJ2-1; abundance: NA; d_gene: NA; len: 15; CDR3aa: CASSLDWSSYNEQFF; CDR3nt: TGTGCCAGCAGTCTCGACTGGAGCTCCTACAATGAGCAGTTCTTC
v_gene: TRBV6-5; j_gene: TRBJ1-2; abundance: NA; d_gene: NA; len: 15; CDR3aa: CASSYSSASHYGYTF; CDR3nt: TGTGCCAGCAGTTACTCGTCCGCCTCCCACTATGGCTACACCTTC
v_gene: TRBV25-1; j_gene: TRBJ1-5; abundance: NA; d_gene: NA; len: 13; CDR3aa: CASSHGGRQPQHF; CDR3nt: TGTGCCAGCAGTCACGGGGGTCGACAGCCCCAGCATTTT
v_gene: TRBV7-6; j_gene: TRBJ2-3; abundance: NA; d_gene: TRBD2; len: 15; CDR3aa: CASSRLAGRTDTQYF; CDR3nt: TGTGCCAGCAGCCGACTAGCGGGTCGGACAGATACGCAGTATTTT
v_gene: TRBV5-5; j_gene: TRBJ1-4; abundance: once; d_gene: TRBD1; len: 17; CDR3aa: CASSWGGQGHVEEKLFF; CDR3nt: TGTGCCAGCAGCTGGGGAGGACAGGGACACGTCGAGGAAAAACTGTTTTTT
v_gene: TRBV28; j_gene: TRBJ2-1; abundance: NA; d_gene: TRBD2; len: 17; CDR3aa: CASSPPSGSGSYNEQFF; CDR3nt: TGTGCCAGCAGTCCGCCTAGCGGGAGTGGCTCCTACAATGAGCAGTTCTTC
v_gene: TRBV29-1; j_gene: TRBJ2-3; abundance: once; d_gene: NA; len: 14; CDR3aa: CSAASGVGTDTQYF; CDR3nt: TGCAGCGCCGCAAGCGGCGTGGGCACAGATACGCAGTATTTT
v_gene: TRBV2; j_gene: TRBJ1-3; abundance: once; d_gene: TRBD1; len: 15; CDR3aa: CASRGDSGFGNTIYF; CDR3nt: TGTGCCAGCAGGGGGGACAGCGGGTTCGGAAACACCATATATTTT
v_gene: TRBV2; j_gene: TRBJ2-7; abundance: once; d_gene: TRBD1; len: 15; CDR3aa: CASSELPRGTYEQYF; CDR3nt: TGTGCCAGCAGTGAATTGCCCAGGGGGACCTACGAGCAGTACTTC